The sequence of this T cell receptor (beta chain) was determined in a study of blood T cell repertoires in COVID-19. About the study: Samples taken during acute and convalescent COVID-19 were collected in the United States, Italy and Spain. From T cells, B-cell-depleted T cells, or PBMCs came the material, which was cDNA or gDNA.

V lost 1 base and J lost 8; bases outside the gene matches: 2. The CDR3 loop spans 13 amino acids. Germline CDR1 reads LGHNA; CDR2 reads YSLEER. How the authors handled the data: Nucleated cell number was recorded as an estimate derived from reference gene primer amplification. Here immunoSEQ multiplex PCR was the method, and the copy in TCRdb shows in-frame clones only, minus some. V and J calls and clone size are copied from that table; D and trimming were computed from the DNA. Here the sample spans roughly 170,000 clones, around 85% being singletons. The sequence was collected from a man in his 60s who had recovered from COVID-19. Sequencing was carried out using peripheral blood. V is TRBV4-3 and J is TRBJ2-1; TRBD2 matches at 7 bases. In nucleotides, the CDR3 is TGCGCCAGCAGCCAAGTAGCGGGTGATGAGCAGTTCTTC. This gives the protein CASSQVAGDEQFF.